These T cell receptor beta chains were read from a single sample in a study of cytomegalovirus exposure and HLA in healthy donors. Some clones are missing from TCRdb's copy, which holds only in-frame ones; the method was immunoSEQ multiplex PCR. The table shows 150,000 or so clones, with 70% to 80% occurring only once. Sample: PBMCs. These TCRs come from a man aged 25-45 years in good health and CMV-seropositive. Each CDR3 is given with its conserved first and last residue. Fields, in order: clone size, J gene, D gene, V gene, CDR3 DNA, CDR3 protein. A D gene is named only where the DNA matches it firmly. Rows give clone size only sometimes, using once, few, many, or a class for an expanded clone.

>NA|TRBJ1-5|TRBD1|TRBV9
TGTGCCAGCAGCCCAGGGACAGGAGCTCTTAATCAGCCCCAGCATTTT
CASSPGTGALNQPQHF
>NA|TRBJ1-1|NA|TRBV5-1
TGCGCCAGCAGCTTGCAGGGGTGGGGAACTACTGAAGCTTTCTTT
CASSLQGWGTTEAFF
>once|TRBJ2-5|TRBD1|TRBV5-1
TGCGCCAGCAGGCGGACAGGGAACTACCAAGAGACCCAGTACTTC
CASRRTGNYQETQYF
>NA|TRBJ1-1|TRBD1|TRBV11-2
TGTGCCAGCAGCTCGATACTCGCGACAGGGGGCGCCGGGGGGGCTTTCTTT
CASSSILATGGAGGAFF
>NA|TRBJ2-1|TRBD2|TRBV5-4
TGTGCCAGCAGCTCACTGACTAGCGGGAGGAGAAATGAGCAGTTCTTC
CASSSLTSGRRNEQFF
>NA|TRBJ1-4|NA|TRBV27
TGTGCCAGCAGTTTATCGCCCCCCACGACAGGTCTTAATGAAAAACTGTTTTTT
CASSLSPPTTGLNEKLFF
>NA|TRBJ1-1|NA|TRBV7-2
TGTGCCAGCAGCCCTCACCAGGGGTCGGACACTGAAGCTTTCTTT
CASSPHQGSDTEAFF
>NA|TRBJ2-3|NA|TRBV6-5
TGTGCCAGCAGTTATGGAGGGGACGATGGAGATACGCAGTATTTT
CASSYGGDDGDTQYF
>NA|TRBJ1-6|TRBD1|TRBV5-8
TGTGCCAGCAGCTTACGGAACAGGGGAAATTCACCCCTCCACTTT
CASSLRNRGNSPLHF
>NA|TRBJ1-3|TRBD1|TRBV19
TGTGCCAGCGCCGGGGACAGGTCATTCTCTGGAAACACCATATATTTT
CASAGDRSFSGNTIYF
>NA|TRBJ1-2|NA|TRBV2
TGTGCCAGCAACAGGGAAGGATATGGCTACACCTTC
CASNREGYGYTF
>NA|TRBJ2-1|NA|TRBV19
TGTGCCAGTAGCCCAGGTGGGGGCCGGAGTAATGAGCAGTTCTTC
CASSPGGGRSNEQFF
>once|TRBJ2-3|NA|TRBV4-1
TGCGCCAGCAGCCATAGCGTTGGCGCGGCCCCCACAGATACGCAGTATTTT
CASSHSVGAAPTDTQYF
>NA|TRBJ1-5|NA|TRBV6-6
TGTGCCAGCAGTTATGGGAGCCATCAGCCCCAGCATTTT
CASSYGSHQPQHF
>few|TRBJ2-3|NA|TRBV29-1
TGCAGCGTTGAAGTCTGGGGTAGCGGTAGCACAGATACGCAGTATTTT
CSVEVWGSGSTDTQYF
>NA|TRBJ1-1|NA|TRBV6-5
TGTGCCAGCAGTTACACTCGACGGCGGTCAGCCCCTGAAGCTTTCTTT
CASSYTRRRSAPEAFF
>NA|TRBJ2-7|TRBD1|TRBV10-3
TGTGCCATCCGGACAGGGGGCGGGTACGAGCAGTACTTC
CAIRTGGGYEQYF
>NA|TRBJ2-5|NA|TRBV10-2
TGCGCCAACTCGGAGGGGGGGCGGGAGACCCAGTACTTC
CANSEGGRETQYF
>NA|TRBJ1-2|TRBD1|TRBV7-3
TGTGCCAGCAGCTCCATCTCCTGGGACAGGGCCCTCTATGGCTACACCTTC
CASSSISWDRALYGYTF
>NA|TRBJ2-1|NA|TRBV7-8
TGTGCCAGCAGCTTAGACGAGGGTTATTGGGATGAGCAGTTCTTC
CASSLDEGYWDEQFF
>NA|TRBJ2-1|NA|TRBV11-2
TGTGCCAGCAGCTTAGCGACACTCAGCAATGAGCAGTTCTTC
CASSLATLSNEQFF
>NA|TRBJ2-1|TRBD2|TRBV9
TGTGCCAGCAGCTCTCCGAAGCGGGGGGGGTACAATGAGCAGTTCTTC
CASSSPKRGGYNEQFF
>NA|TRBJ1-6|NA|TRBV27
TGTGCCAGCAGTTTAGGCCCCCTTTATAATTCACCCCTCCACTTT
CASSLGPLYNSPLHF
>NA|TRBJ2-7|TRBD1|TRBV7-9
TGTGCCAGCAGTTCCGGGACAGGGACCTACGAGCAGTACTTC
CASSSGTGTYEQYF
>once|TRBJ2-7|NA|TRBV6-6
TGTGCCAGCAGCAGCCGAGGCGAGCAGTACTTC
CASSSRGEQYF
>NA|TRBJ2-7|TRBD2|TRBV30
TGTGCCTGGAGTGTACAGCCCGGGAGGCCCGAGCAGTACTTC
CAWSVQPGRPEQYF
>NA|TRBJ2-7|TRBD2|TRBV15
TGTGCCACCAGCAGAGGCGGGAGCAACCCTCGGGATAACGAGCAGTACTTC
CATSRGGSNPRDNEQYF
>NA|TRBJ1-1|TRBD1|TRBV27
TGTGCCAGCAGTTCCCTTCTAACAGGGGGGGACACTGAAGCTTTCTTT
CASSSLLTGGDTEAFF
>NA|TRBJ2-2|TRBD2|TRBV5-1
TGCGCCAGCAGCTTGGAATTAGCGGGGGCCGGGGAGCTGTTTTTT
CASSLELAGAGELFF
>NA|TRBJ1-2|TRBD1|TRBV9
TGTGCCAGCAGCGTAGCCAGGACAGGGTGGAACTATGGCTACACCTTC
CASSVARTGWNYGYTF
>NA|TRBJ2-7|NA|TRBV20-1
TGCAGTGCTAGTCAGGCCTACGAGCAGTACTTC
CSASQAYEQYF
>NA|TRBJ2-3|NA|TRBV10-3
TGTGCCATCAGTGAGGAGCCCACAGATACGCAGTATTTT
CAISEEPTDTQYF
>NA|TRBJ1-1|NA|TRBV11-3
TGTGCCAGCAGCGGAGGAGGACGGACTGAAGCTTTCTTT
CASSGGGRTEAFF
>NA|TRBJ2-2|TRBD2|TRBV7-6
TGTGCCAGCAGCGTTGGACTAGCGGGGGGACTAGCGAACACCGGGGAGCTGTTTTTT
CASSVGLAGGLANTGELFF
>NA|TRBJ1-5|TRBD1|TRBV23-1
TGCGCCAGCAGCCAGACAGGGGGCGGCAATCAGCCCCAGCATTTT
CASSQTGGGNQPQHF
>NA|TRBJ2-1|TRBD2|TRBV7-3
TGTGCCAGCAGCTTAACCGGGACTAGCAAGAACAATGAGCAGTTCTTC
CASSLTGTSKNNEQFF
>NA|TRBJ1-2|TRBD1|TRBV30
TGTGCCTGGAATCCGGGACAGATCGGGCATGGCTACACCTTC
CAWNPGQIGHGYTF
>NA|TRBJ2-6|NA|TRBV5-4
TGTGCCACCCAGGACAGATCCGGGGCCAACGTCCTGACTTTC
CATQDRSGANVLTF
>NA|TRBJ1-1|NA|TRBV2
TGTGCCAGCAGCCCCCGGGAGGTGAACACTGAAGCTTTCTTT
CASSPREVNTEAFF
>NA|TRBJ2-5|NA|TRBV19
TGTGCCAGTAGTATAGCCCCAGGGGTAGGACGAGAGACCCAGTACTTC
CASSIAPGVGRETQYF
>few|TRBJ1-4|TRBD1|TRBV9
TGTGCCAGCAGCGTACAAACAGGGGCAGCTGAAAAACTGTTTTTT
CASSVQTGAAEKLFF
>NA|TRBJ1-2|NA|TRBV5-6
TGTGCCAGCAGCTTCGCAAGGGGTGGGAATGGCTACACCTTC
CASSFARGGNGYTF
>NA|TRBJ2-3|TRBD2|TRBV7-3
TGTGCCAGCAGCTCAGGGGGCTATAGCGGGAGGGGTATACGCGATACGCAGTATTTT
CASSSGGYSGRGIRDTQYF
>few|TRBJ2-2|TRBD2|TRBV30
TGTGCCTGGAGTACCCTAGCGGGAGTGGGGGAGCTGTTTTTT
CAWSTLAGVGELFF
>NA|TRBJ2-1|NA|TRBV9
TGTGCCAGCAGCGTAGAAGGAGGGGGGGCCCACAATGAGCAGTTCTTC
CASSVEGGGAHNEQFF
>few|TRBJ2-1|TRBD2|TRBV11-2
TGTGCCAGCAGCTCGGGACTAGCGGGCGACAATGAGCAGTTCTTC
CASSSGLAGDNEQFF
>NA|TRBJ2-3|NA|TRBV19
TGTGCCAGTAGTACGGCCGGACTTCCCACAGATACGCAGTATTTT
CASSTAGLPTDTQYF
>few|TRBJ2-1|TRBD2|TRBV9
TGTGCCAGCAGCGTTTCGGGGGGTCCCTACAATGAGCAGTTCTTC
CASSVSGGPYNEQFF
>NA|TRBJ1-6|NA|TRBV5-5
TGTGCCAGCAGCTTGGCCCCAAACAATAATTCACCCCTCCACTTT
CASSLAPNNNSPLHF
>NA|TRBJ1-2|TRBD1|TRBV27
TGTGCCAGCAGGGATCCGACAGGGACTAACTATGGCTACACCTTC
CASRDPTGTNYGYTF
>many|TRBJ1-1|NA|TRBV27
TGTGCCAGCAGTCTGACAGGTAGAATGAACACTGAAGCTTTCTTT
CASSLTGRMNTEAFF
>NA|TRBJ2-7|NA|TRBV21-1
TGTGCCAGCAGCAAAGCCGGGGGGGTTTGTTACGAGCAGTACTTC
CASSKAGGVCYEQYF
>NA|TRBJ2-5|NA|TRBV7-2
TGTGCCAGCAGCTTAGCACGGCAGCCGGGGGTGGCCCAGTACTTC
CASSLARQPGVAQYF
>NA|TRBJ1-6|NA|TRBV6-5
TGTGCCAGTCTCGGTGGAGCGGATTCACCCCTCCACTTT
CASLGGADSPLHF